The 29 T cell receptor beta chains below come from one sample, sequenced in a study of T and B cells in COVID-19 patients. BIOMED2 TRB-A/B primer pools were used in multiplex TRB PCR. A single record per CDR3 protein comes from TCRdb applying MiXCR to the multiplex PCR reads. The sample includes 6,000 to 7,500 distinct CDR3 sequences, about 33% of them seen just once. TRB was amplified from roughly 250-500 ng of blood genomic DNA. Source material: blood. The receptors were sampled from a human donor with active COVID-19.

This rearrangement joins TRBV11-1 to TRBJ1-2; D remains ambiguous. Between the trimmed V and J ends, which lost 4 bases and 5 bases, there was a span of 17 bases. Germline V gives CDR1 SGHAT, CDR2 FQDESV (reference sequence). The CDR3 spans 15 residues. CDR3 amino acids: CASSSIDRPTYGYTF. The CDR3 nucleotides are TGTGCCAGCAGCTCGATCGACCGACCGACGTATGGCTACACCTTC.

This clonotype qualifies as medium-sized. This chain joins TRBV19 and TRBJ2-7; TRBD2 agrees at 9 bases. Germline CDR1 is LNHDA and CDR2 is SQIVND (reference sequence). This CDR3 is 14 amino acids long. V shed 5 bases, J shed 2 bases, and the junction held 4 bases outside the gene matches. CDR3 sequence: CASSLAGATYEQYF. CDR3 in DNA: TGTGCCAGTAGTTTAGCGGGGGCCACCTACGAGCAGTACTTC. The variable domain in full, with the rest retrieved from reference TRBV19 and TRBJ2-7, is DGGITQSPKYLFRKEGQNVTLSCEQNLNHDAMYWYRQDPGQGLRLIYYSQIVNDFQKGDIAEGYSVSREKKESFPLTVTSAQKNPTAFYLCASSLAGATYEQYFGPGTRLTVT.

The chain couples TRBV6-2 or TRBV6-3 to TRBJ1-6; maybe TRBD1 (5 bases). The CDR3 has 16 amino acids. The V end lost 6 bases, the J end lost 1 base, and 13 bases lay between the germline ends. CDR1 and CDR2 from the germline V gene are MNHEY and SVGEGT. This CDR3 is CASRSGGQSYNSPLHF. CDR3 coding DNA: TGTGCCAGCAGATCCGGAGGACAATCCTATAATTCACCCCTCCACTTT.

The V and J genes are TRBV5-8 and TRBJ1-1; no firm D call. The CDR3 sequence is 13 residues long. V dropped 2 bases and J dropped 2 bases, with 7 bases sitting between them. The germline V gene encodes CDR1 SGHTS and CDR2 YDEGEE. The CDR3, as DNA: TGTGCCAGCAGCTTACACCTCAACACTGAAGCTTTCTTT. Amino acid sequence: CASSLHLNTEAFF. Full variable domain (missing parts from reference TRBV5-8 and TRBJ1-1): EAGVTQSPTHLIKTRGQQATLRCSPISGHTSVYWYQQALGLGLQFLLWYDEGEERNRGNFPPRFSGRQFPNYSSELNVNALELEDSALYLCASSLHLNTEAFFGQGTRLTVV.

The chain has TRBV11-1 and TRBJ2-1; either TRBD1 or TRBD2 may supply D (5 bases each). The CDR3 is 14 amino acids. Trimming shortened V by 3 bases and J by 7 bases, and 13 bases separated the two germline ends. Germline CDR1 SGHAT, CDR2 FQDESV (reference sequence). CDR3 region: CASSFGGGGNEQFF. The CDR3, as DNA: TGTGCCAGCAGCTTCGGCGGTGGGGGAAATGAGCAGTTCTTC.

This sequence joins TRBV7-9 and TRBJ2-2, with TRBD1 identical over 9 bases. Germline loops: CDR1 SEHNR, CDR2 FQNEAQ (reference sequence). Germline trimming cut 7 bases from V and 0 bases from J; bases unmatched to any gene: 9. The CDR3 is made up of 17 amino acids. The CDR3 bases are TGTGCCAGCACTTCGGGACAGGGTTCCGCGAACACCGGGGAGCTGTTTTTT. Encoded protein: CASTSGQGSANTGELFF.

By share, this clonotype counts as hyperexpanded. The chain joins TRBV13 to TRBJ2-3; 10 bases agree with TRBD2. V lost 4 bases to trimming and J lost 4 bases; unmatched junction nucleotides: 14. Germline CDR1 and CDR2: PRHDT and FYEKMQ (reference sequence). This CDR3 is 18 amino acids long. Here the CDR3 reads CASSSWELSGGAPDTQYF. CDR3 DNA sequence: TGTGCCAGCAGCTCCTGGGAGCTGAGCGGGGGGGCCCCAGATACGCAGTATTTT.

The gene calls are TRBV6-2 or TRBV6-3 and TRBJ2-1; 9 bases fit TRBD2. The ends lost 4 bases at V and 0 bases at J; junction bases unmatched: 4. CDR3 length: 16 residues. Germline assignment: CDR1 MNHEY and CDR2 SVGEGT. The CDR3: CASSLAGVSSYNEQFF. In nucleotides, the CDR3 is TGTGCCAGCAGTTTAGCGGGGGTGAGCTCCTACAATGAGCAGTTCTTC.

This sequence joins TRBV7-9 and TRBJ2-1; possibly TRBD2 for D (8 bases). V lost 6 bases and J lost 6, with 33 bases in between. The germline V gene has CDR1 SEHNR and CDR2 FQNEAQ (reference sequence). This CDR3 has 20 amino acids. The CDR3 coding sequence is TGTGCCAGCAGTTCCGACGGACAGGCCGAGGGCGGGGGGCCCTTCAATGAGCAGTTCTTC. It translates to CASSSDGQAEGGGPFNEQFF.

V usage is TRBV24-1 and J usage is TRBJ2-2; 7 bases map to TRBD2. From germline, CDR1 is KGHDR and CDR2 SFDVKD. The CDR3 length is 18 residues. V lost 5 bases and J lost 1; bases outside the gene matches: 12. Here the CDR3 reads CATSGRLQGGMNTGELFF. The CDR3, as DNA: TGTGCCACCAGTGGTCGACTGCAGGGAGGGATGAACACCGGGGAGCTGTTTTTT.

The chain combines TRBV6-5 with TRBJ1-5; D unresolved. Per germline, CDR1 MNHEY and CDR2 SVGAGI. Trimming pared 5 bases from V and 2 bases from J, leaving 16 bases between. The CDR3 totals 16 residues. CDR3 residues: CASSPRGGAGNQPQHF. The CDR3 nucleotides are TGTGCCAGCAGTCCACGGGGAGGTGCGGGCAATCAGCCCCAGCATTTT.

The chain uses TRBV12-3 or TRBV12-4 and TRBJ1-2; D not certain. The CDR3 runs 13 residues. Trimming pared 6 bases from V and 7 bases from J, leaving 15 bases between. The CDR3 DNA follows: TGTGCCAGCAGGCTGGACGCCGCCGTTGGCTACACCTTC. The encoded protein is CASRLDAAVGYTF.

The chain uses TRBV5-4 and TRBJ2-3, with 15 bases identical to TRBD2. The CDR3 extends over 15 amino acids. Germline CDR1 is SGHNT and CDR2 is YYREEE (reference sequence). Trimming at V came to 6 bases and at J to 6 bases, leaving 5 bases not matched to a gene. The CDR3 sequence: CASKGLAGGSDTQYF. CDR3 coding DNA: TGTGCCAGCAAGGGACTAGCGGGGGGATCGGATACGCAGTATTTT. Full variable domain (outside the CDR3, taken from reference TRBV5-4 and TRBJ2-3): ETGVTQSPTHLIKTRGQQVTLRCSSQSGHNTVSWYQQALGQGPQFIFQYYREEENGRGNFPPRFSGLQFPNYSSELNVNALELDDSALYLCASKGLAGGSDTQYFGPGTRLTVL.

A few counts support this clonotype. The chain uses TRBV6-5 and TRBJ2-2; no definite D call. Germline CDR1 and CDR2: MNHEY and SVGAGI. Trimming shortened V by 0 bases and J by 2 bases, and 13 bases separated the two germline ends. The CDR3 is 17 residues long. In DNA, the CDR3 is TGTGCCAGCAGTTACTCGAGTCAGGCACCAAACACCGGGGAGCTGTTTTTT. It yields the protein CASSYSSQAPNTGELFF.

The chain has TRBV6-2 or TRBV6-3 and TRBJ1-5; D gene unclear. The CDR3 length is 14 residues. The germline V gene encodes CDR1 MNHEY and CDR2 SVGEGT. V was cut by 0 bases and J by 9 bases, with 12 bases left in between. This CDR3 reads CASSYSSDNSPQHF. DNA of the CDR3: TGTGCCAGCAGTTACTCGTCTGACAATTCGCCCCAGCATTTT.

The CDR3 DNA sequence: TGTGCCACCCGGGACAGGGTCAATCAGCCCCAGCATTTT. This translates into CATRDRVNQPQHF. This chain links TRBV10-3 with TRBJ1-5; 9 bases map to TRBD1. The CDR3 length is 13 residues. After removal of 10 bases from V and 3 bases from J, the junction contained 4 bases not matched to a gene. Germline CDR1 and CDR2: ENHRY and SYGVKD.

The J gene is TRBJ2-7, the V gene TRBV20-1; a weak D match, TRBD2 (5 bases). The CDR3 sequence is 13 residues long. Germline-derived CDR1 and CDR2 are DFQATT and SNEGSKA (reference sequence). V dropped 4 bases and J dropped 3 bases, with 13 bases sitting between them. The CDR3 region is CSAKGGSDYEQYF. The CDR3 DNA reads TGCAGTGCTAAAGGTGGGAGTGACTACGAGCAGTACTTC.

The chain carries TRBV5-6 and TRBJ1-6; the match to TRBD1 covers 7 bases. The CDR3 has 15 residues. Germline lookup yields CDR1 SGHDT and CDR2 YYEEEE. V lost 4 bases to trimming and J lost 6 bases; unmatched junction nucleotides: 7. The CDR3 bases are TGTGCCAGCAGCGGCCGGGACAGCTTTAATTCACCCCTCCACTTT. This gives the protein CASSGRDSFNSPLHF.

The chain uses TRBV20-1 and TRBJ2-1, with TRBD2 matching over 9 bases. Germline V CDR1 and CDR2: DFQATT, SNEGSKA (reference sequence). V lost 0 bases to trimming and J lost 3 bases; unmatched junction nucleotides: 9. This CDR3 comprises 17 residues. The CDR3 loop reads CSARDPRSSGGYNEQFF. The CDR3, as DNA: TGCAGTGCTAGAGACCCAAGGAGTAGCGGGGGCTACAATGAGCAGTTCTTC.

V is TRBV7-2 and J is TRBJ2-2, with D unclear. The V gene lost 3 bases and the J gene lost 6 bases, with 11 bases spanning the gap. Germline values: CDR1 SGHTA, CDR2 FQGNSA. CDR3 length equals 14 residues. The CDR3 protein is CASSFDADSGELFF. The CDR3, as DNA: TGTGCCAGCAGCTTTGACGCGGATTCCGGGGAGCTGTTTTTT.

The CDR3, as DNA: TGTGCCAGAACAAGGGGGCGGTACAATCAGCCCCAGCATTTT. It encodes CARTRGRYNQPQHF. This chain links TRBV27 with TRBJ1-5; 7 positions agree with TRBD1. The V gene's germline CDR1 is MNHEY and CDR2 SMNVEV (reference sequence). The length of the CDR3 is 14 residues. V shed 9 bases, J shed 3 bases, and the junction held 8 bases outside the gene matches.

The chain recombines TRBV5-1 with TRBJ1-6, with 7 bases aligning to TRBD1. V lost 6 bases, J lost 7 bases, and 4 bases stayed unmatched. Germline V gene data show CDR1 as SGHRS and CDR2 as YFSETQ. This CDR3 has 13 amino acids. CDR3 DNA sequence: TGCGCCAGCACTGGGACAGAAAATTCACCCCTCCACTTT. Its protein is CASTGTENSPLHF.

Sample share makes this clonotype medium-sized (0.01 to 0.1%). CDR3 nucleotides: TGTGCCAGTAGTATTCAGGAGCTGCCCCGGGCTACGCAGTATTTT. Translating gives CASSIQELPRATQYF. V and J are TRBV19 and TRBJ2-3, with unresolved D. The CDR3 extends over 15 amino acids. Germline CDR1 and CDR2: LNHDA and SQIVND (reference sequence). The V end lost 3 bases, the J end lost 8 bases, and 18 bases lay between the germline ends.

This clonotype was counted between two and nine times. V and J are TRBV7-2 and TRBJ2-3; tentatively, D is TRBD2 (6 bases). The CDR3 runs 14 residues. CDR1 and CDR2 (germline): SGHTA, FQGNSA. V lost 6 bases, J lost 4 bases, and 14 bases lay in between. CDR3 loop: CASRQGGRADTQYF. CDR3 DNA: TGTGCCAGCAGGCAGGGAGGCAGGGCAGATACGCAGTATTTT.

This clonotype counts as medium-sized (0.01 to 0.1%). The chain is built from TRBV6-6 and TRBJ2-3; D is unresolved. V lost 2 bases and J 4 bases, leaving 4 bases between the germline ends. The CDR3 covers 12 residues. The germline CDR1 and CDR2 sequences are MNHNY and SVGAGI (reference sequence). CDR3 loop: CASSYPADTQYF. DNA for the CDR3: TGTGCCAGCAGTTACCCAGCAGATACGCAGTATTTT.

The V call is TRBV7-9, the J call TRBJ1-3; no reliable D call. Trimming took off 7 bases at V and 3 bases at J, with 7 bases between the two ends. Germline V gene lookup returns CDR1 SEHNR and CDR2 FQNEAQ (reference sequence). CDR3 size: 12 residues. CDR3 DNA: TGTGCCAGCACCGATTATGGAAACACCATATATTTT. This sequence encodes CASTDYGNTIYF.

The chain's CDR3 is CASSDEPFGNYGYTF. In DNA form, the CDR3 reads TGTGCCAGCAGTGACGAGCCCTTTGGCAACTATGGCTACACCTTC. This chain uses TRBV6-4 with TRBJ1-2; D is uncertain. Germline assignment: CDR1 MRHNA and CDR2 SNTAGT. The CDR3 consists of 15 residues. V lost 2 bases and J lost 2, with 12 bases in between.

This clonotype was counted between two and nine times. J is TRBJ1-2 and V is TRBV7-9; possibly TRBD1 for D (5 bases). Trimming removed 4 bases at V and 0 bases at J, with 18 bases between. Germline CDR1 is SEHNR and CDR2 is FQNEAQ (reference sequence). CDR3 length equals 17 residues. CDR3 in DNA: TGTGCCAGCAGCTATAGTGGAGGGGAAGGAGCTAACTATGGCTACACCTTC. Translation gives CASSYSGGEGANYGYTF.

DNA of the CDR3: TGTGCCAGCAGCGCCACAGATGCAGGGGCCAAAAACATTCAGTACTTC. Its translation is CASSATDAGAKNIQYF. J is TRBJ2-4 and V is TRBV6-5; D is possibly TRBD1 (5 bases). The CDR3 totals 16 residues. V lost 6 bases to trimming and J lost 1 base, with 16 bases between them. CDR1 and CDR2 (germline): MNHEY, SVGAGI.